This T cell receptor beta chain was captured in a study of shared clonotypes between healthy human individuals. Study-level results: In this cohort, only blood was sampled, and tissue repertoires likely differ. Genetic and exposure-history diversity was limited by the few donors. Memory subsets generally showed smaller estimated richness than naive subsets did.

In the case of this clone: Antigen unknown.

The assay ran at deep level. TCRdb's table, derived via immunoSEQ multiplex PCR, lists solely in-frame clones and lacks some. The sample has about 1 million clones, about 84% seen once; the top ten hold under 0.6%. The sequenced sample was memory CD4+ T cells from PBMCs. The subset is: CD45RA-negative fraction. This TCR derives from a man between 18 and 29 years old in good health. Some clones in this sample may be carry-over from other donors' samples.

The CDR3 loop is CASSRHPGQGDEQFF. In nucleotides, the CDR3 is TGTGCCAGCTCACGGCATCCGGGACAGGGTGATGAGCAGTTCTTC. The chain couples TRBV18 to TRBJ2-1, with TRBD1 identical over 9 bases. The length of the CDR3 is 15 residues. CDR1 is KGHSH, CDR2 LQKENI, per germline. V lost 4 bases, J lost 8 bases, and 9 bases stayed unmatched.